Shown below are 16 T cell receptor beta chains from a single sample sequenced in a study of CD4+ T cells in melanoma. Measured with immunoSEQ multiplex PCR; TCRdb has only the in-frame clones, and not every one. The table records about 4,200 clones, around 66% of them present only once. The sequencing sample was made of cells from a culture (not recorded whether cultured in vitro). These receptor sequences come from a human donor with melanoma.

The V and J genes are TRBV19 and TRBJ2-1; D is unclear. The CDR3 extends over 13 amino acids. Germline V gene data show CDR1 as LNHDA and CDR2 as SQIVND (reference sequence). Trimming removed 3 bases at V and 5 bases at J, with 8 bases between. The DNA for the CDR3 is TGTGCCAGTAGTATTGGCAGTCACAATGAGCAGTTCTTC. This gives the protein CASSIGSHNEQFF.

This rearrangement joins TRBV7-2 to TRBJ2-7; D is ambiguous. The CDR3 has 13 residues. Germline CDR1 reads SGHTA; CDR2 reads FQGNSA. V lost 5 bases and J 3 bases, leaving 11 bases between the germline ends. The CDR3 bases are TGTGCCAGCAGCCCCGGTTCGGACTACGAGCAGTACTTC. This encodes CASSPGSDYEQYF.

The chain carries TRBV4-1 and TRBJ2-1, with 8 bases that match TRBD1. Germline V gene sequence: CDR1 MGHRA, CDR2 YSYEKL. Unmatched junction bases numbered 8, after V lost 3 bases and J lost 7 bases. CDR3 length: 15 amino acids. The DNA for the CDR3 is TGCGCCAGCAGCCAGCCGGACAGGGTTGGGAATGAGCAGTTCTTC. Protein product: CASSQPDRVGNEQFF.

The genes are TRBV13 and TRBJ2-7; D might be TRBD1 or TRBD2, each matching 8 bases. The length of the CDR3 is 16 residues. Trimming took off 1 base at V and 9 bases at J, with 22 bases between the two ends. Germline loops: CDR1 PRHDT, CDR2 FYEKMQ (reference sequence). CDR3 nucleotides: TGTGCCAGCAGCTTAGCTTTAGCGGGACAGGAAGAGGGGCAGTACTTC. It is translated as CASSLALAGQEEGQYF.

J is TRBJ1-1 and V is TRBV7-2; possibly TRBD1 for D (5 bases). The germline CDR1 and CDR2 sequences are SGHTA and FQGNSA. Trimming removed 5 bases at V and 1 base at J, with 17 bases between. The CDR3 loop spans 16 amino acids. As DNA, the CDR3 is TGTGCCAGCAGCATCCAGCCGACAGACCGGAACACTGAAGCTTTCTTT. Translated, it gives CASSIQPTDRNTEAFF.

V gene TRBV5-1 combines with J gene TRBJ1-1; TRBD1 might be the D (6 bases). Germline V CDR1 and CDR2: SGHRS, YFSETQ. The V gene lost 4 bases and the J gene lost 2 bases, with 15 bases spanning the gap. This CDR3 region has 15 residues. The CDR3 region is CASSLDRRDNTEAFF. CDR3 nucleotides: TGCGCCAGCAGCCTAGACAGGCGAGATAACACTGAAGCTTTCTTT.

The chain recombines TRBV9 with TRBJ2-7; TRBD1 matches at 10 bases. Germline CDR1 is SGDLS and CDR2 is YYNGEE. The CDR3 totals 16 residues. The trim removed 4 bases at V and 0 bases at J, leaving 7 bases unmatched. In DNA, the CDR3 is TGTGCCAGCAGCTCCGACAGGGGGCCAGGCTCCTACGAGCAGTACTTC. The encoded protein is CASSSDRGPGSYEQYF.

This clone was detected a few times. CDR3 in DNA: TGTGCCAGCACCTATAGCGGGGGGACCTTCTACGAGCAGTACTTC. Its protein product is CASTYSGGTFYEQYF. V and J are TRBV27 and TRBJ2-7; 10 bases match TRBD2. The length of the CDR3 is 15 residues. The germline CDR1 and CDR2 sequences are MNHEY and SMNVEV (reference sequence). V was clipped by 7 bases and J by 3 bases; unmatched bases: 9.

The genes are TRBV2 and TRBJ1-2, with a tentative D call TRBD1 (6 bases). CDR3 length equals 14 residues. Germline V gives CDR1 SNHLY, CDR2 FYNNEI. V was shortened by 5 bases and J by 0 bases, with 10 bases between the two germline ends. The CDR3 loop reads CASSQQGANYGYTF. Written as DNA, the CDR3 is TGTGCCAGCAGTCAACAGGGCGCTAACTATGGCTACACCTTC. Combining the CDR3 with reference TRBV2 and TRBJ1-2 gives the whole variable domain EPEVTQTPSHQVTQMGQEVILRCVPISNHLYFYWYRQILGQKVEFLVSFYNNEISEKSEIFDDQFSVERPDGSNFTLKIRSTKLEDSAMYFCASSQQGANYGYTFGSGTRLTVV.

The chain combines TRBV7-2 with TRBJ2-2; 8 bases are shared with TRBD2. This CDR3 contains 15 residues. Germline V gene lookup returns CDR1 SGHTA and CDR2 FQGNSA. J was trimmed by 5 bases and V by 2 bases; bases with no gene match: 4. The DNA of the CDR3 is TGTGCCAGCAGCTTACGCGTAGCGGGGACCGGGGAGCTGTTTTTT. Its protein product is CASSLRVAGTGELFF.

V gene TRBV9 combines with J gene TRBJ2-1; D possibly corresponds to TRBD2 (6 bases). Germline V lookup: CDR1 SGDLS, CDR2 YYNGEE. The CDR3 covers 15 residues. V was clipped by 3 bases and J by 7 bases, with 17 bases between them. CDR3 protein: CASSALGDSSNEQFF. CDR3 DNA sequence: TGTGCCAGCAGCGCGTTAGGGGACTCCTCTAATGAGCAGTTCTTC.

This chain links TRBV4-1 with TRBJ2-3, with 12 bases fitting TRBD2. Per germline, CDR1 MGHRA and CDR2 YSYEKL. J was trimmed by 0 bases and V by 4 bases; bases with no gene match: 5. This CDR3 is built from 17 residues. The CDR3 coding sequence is TGCGCCAGCAGCCGTTCAGGACTAGCGGGGAGCACAGATACGCAGTATTTT. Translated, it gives CASSRSGLAGSTDTQYF.

The CDR3 region has the DNA TGCGCCAGCAGCTTGTGGACTAGCGGGCCTCTGGGCACAGATACGCAGTATTTT. It is translated as CASSLWTSGPLGTDTQYF. J is TRBJ2-3 and V is TRBV5-1; TRBD2 matches 11 bases. J gave up 1 base and V 1 base, and 8 bases lay outside the gene matches. Germline assignment: CDR1 SGHRS and CDR2 YFSETQ. There are 18 residues in the CDR3.

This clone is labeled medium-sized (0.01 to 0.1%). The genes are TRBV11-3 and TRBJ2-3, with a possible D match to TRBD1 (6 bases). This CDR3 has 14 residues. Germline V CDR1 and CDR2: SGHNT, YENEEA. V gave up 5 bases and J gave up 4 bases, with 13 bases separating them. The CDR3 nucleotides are TGTGCCAGCAGCGGAAGGACAGAGCCAGATACGCAGTATTTT. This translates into CASSGRTEPDTQYF.

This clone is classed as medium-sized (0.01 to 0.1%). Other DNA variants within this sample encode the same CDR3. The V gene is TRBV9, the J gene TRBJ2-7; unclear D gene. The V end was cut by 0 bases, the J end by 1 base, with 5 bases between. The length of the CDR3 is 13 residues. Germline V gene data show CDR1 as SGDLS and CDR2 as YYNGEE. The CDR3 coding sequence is TGTGCCAGCAGCGTAGAAGGTTCCTACGAGCAGTACTTC. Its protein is CASSVEGSYEQYF.

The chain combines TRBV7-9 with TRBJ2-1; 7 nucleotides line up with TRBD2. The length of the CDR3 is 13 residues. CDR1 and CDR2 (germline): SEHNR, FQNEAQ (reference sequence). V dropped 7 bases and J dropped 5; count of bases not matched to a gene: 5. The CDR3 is CASNLAANNEQFF. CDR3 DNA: TGTGCCAGCAACCTAGCGGCGAACAATGAGCAGTTCTTC.